Listed below are T cell receptor beta chains from one sample, sequenced in a study of shared clonotypes between healthy human individuals. TCRdb's table, derived via immunoSEQ multiplex PCR, lists solely in-frame clones and lacks some. Of 950,000 to 1,100,000 clones in the sample, around 78% are singletons; the top ten hold roughly 0.62%. Source material: memory CD4+ T cells from PBMCs. The source is a man aged 18 to 29 in good health. Some clones in this sample may be carry-over from other donors' samples. Both conserved end residues are part of each CDR3. A D gene is named only where the DNA matches it firmly. For some rows the clone size is stated as once, few or many, or as a class when expanded; others skip it.

len: 15; abundance: NA; d_gene: NA; j_gene: TRBJ2-3; v_gene: TRBV7-9; CDR3nt: TGTGCCAGCAGCGAGACAACTCGGAGGGCAGATACGCAGTATTTT; CDR3aa: CASSETTRRADTQYF
len: 16; abundance: NA; d_gene: NA; j_gene: TRBJ1-2; v_gene: TRBV7-2; CDR3nt: TGTGCCAGCAGCTCCGGGGGCACAACCCTTAACTATGGCTACACCTTC; CDR3aa: CASSSGGTTLNYGYTF
len: 14; abundance: NA; d_gene: NA; j_gene: TRBJ2-2; v_gene: TRBV6-5; CDR3nt: TGTGCCAGCAGACCCGACAAGAACACCGGGGAGCTGTTTTTT; CDR3aa: CASRPDKNTGELFF
len: 14; abundance: NA; d_gene: NA; j_gene: TRBJ2-3; v_gene: TRBV5-6; CDR3nt: TGTGCCAGCAGCTTGTCCCCCAGCACAGATACGCAGTATTTT; CDR3aa: CASSLSPSTDTQYF
len: 12; abundance: NA; d_gene: NA; j_gene: TRBJ2-3; v_gene: TRBV6-1; CDR3nt: TGTGCCAGTTCCCAGTGGGCAGATACGCAGTATTTT; CDR3aa: CASSQWADTQYF
len: 18; abundance: NA; d_gene: TRBD1; j_gene: TRBJ1-5; v_gene: TRBV19; CDR3nt: TGTGCCAGTAGTACCCAACCCCAACGGACAGGGGGCGTTTTACCCCAGCATTTT; CDR3aa: CASSTQPQRTGGVLPQHF
len: 15; abundance: NA; d_gene: NA; j_gene: TRBJ2-4; v_gene: TRBV5-1; CDR3nt: TGCGCCAGCAGCCAATCCCAGCGAGGGATAGACATTCAGTACTTC; CDR3aa: CASSQSQRGIDIQYF
len: 14; abundance: few; d_gene: NA; j_gene: TRBJ1-1; v_gene: TRBV6-1; CDR3nt: TGTGCCAGCAGCCTGGGGGCTCCGAACACTGAAGCTTTCTTT; CDR3aa: CASSLGAPNTEAFF
len: 15; abundance: NA; d_gene: NA; j_gene: TRBJ1-4; v_gene: TRBV6-1; CDR3nt: TGTGCCAGCAGTGAAGGGGGGGCGGTTGGAGAAAAACTGTTTTTT; CDR3aa: CASSEGGAVGEKLFF
len: 14; abundance: NA; d_gene: NA; j_gene: TRBJ1-5; v_gene: TRBV19; CDR3nt: TGTGCCAGTAGTCTTGAACCTAGCAATCAGCCCCAGCATTTT; CDR3aa: CASSLEPSNQPQHF
len: 13; abundance: NA; d_gene: NA; j_gene: TRBJ1-4; v_gene: TRBV25-1; CDR3nt: TGTGCCAGCAGTGAATTAGGGGATGAAAAACTGTTTTTT; CDR3aa: CASSELGDEKLFF
len: 11; abundance: NA; d_gene: NA; j_gene: TRBJ1-1; v_gene: TRBV20-1; CDR3nt: TGCAGTGCTAGAGTGAAGACTGAAGCTTTCTTT; CDR3aa: CSARVKTEAFF
len: 15; abundance: NA; d_gene: NA; j_gene: TRBJ1-2; v_gene: TRBV11-2; CDR3nt: TGTGCCAGCAGCCCTACTATAGCGGGAAACTATGGCTACACCTTC; CDR3aa: CASSPTIAGNYGYTF
len: 15; abundance: NA; d_gene: NA; j_gene: TRBJ1-1; v_gene: TRBV2; CDR3nt: TGTGCCAGCAGTGTTCCCTATGACAGGAACACTGAAGCTTTCTTT; CDR3aa: CASSVPYDRNTEAFF
len: 16; abundance: once; d_gene: NA; j_gene: TRBJ2-2; v_gene: TRBV18; CDR3nt: TGTGCCAGCTCACCCGGACAGATCCAGAACACCGGGGAGCTGTTTTTT; CDR3aa: CASSPGQIQNTGELFF
len: 13; abundance: NA; d_gene: NA; j_gene: TRBJ1-5; v_gene: TRBV28; CDR3nt: TGTGCCAGCAGTTTTGGAGGCAATCAGCCCCAGCATTTT; CDR3aa: CASSFGGNQPQHF
len: 13; abundance: NA; d_gene: NA; j_gene: TRBJ2-3; v_gene: TRBV29-1; CDR3nt: TGCAGCGTATGGCAGGGGATAACGGATACGCAGTATTTT; CDR3aa: CSVWQGITDTQYF
len: 13; abundance: NA; d_gene: NA; j_gene: TRBJ2-7; v_gene: TRBV18; CDR3nt: TGTGCCAGCTCACCTGGCCTAGACTACGAGCAGTACTTC; CDR3aa: CASSPGLDYEQYF
len: 16; abundance: NA; d_gene: TRBD2; j_gene: TRBJ2-3; v_gene: TRBV5-4; CDR3nt: TGTGCCAGCAGACCGGGACTAGGGCTATTCGCAGATACGCAGTATTTT; CDR3aa: CASRPGLGLFADTQYF
len: 15; abundance: NA; d_gene: TRBD1; j_gene: TRBJ1-2; v_gene: TRBV7-9; CDR3nt: TGTGCCAGCAGCCTTGGGACAGGGGCTAGCTATGGCTACACCTTC; CDR3aa: CASSLGTGASYGYTF
len: 14; abundance: NA; d_gene: NA; j_gene: TRBJ1-1; v_gene: TRBV6-1; CDR3nt: TGTGCCAGCAGGCCGGGCCCTGGAGGGGTCAGGGCTTTCTTT; CDR3aa: CASRPGPGGVRAFF
len: 15; abundance: NA; d_gene: NA; j_gene: TRBJ2-5; v_gene: TRBV6-1; CDR3nt: TGTGCCCAAATCGGCCAGGGGAGGTTTCACGAGACCCAGTACTTC; CDR3aa: CAQIGQGRFHETQYF
len: 17; abundance: NA; d_gene: NA; j_gene: TRBJ2-2; v_gene: TRBV4-1; CDR3nt: TGCGCCAGCAGCCAAGGAGGCCTGCGCTGGAACACCGGGGAGCTGTTTTTT; CDR3aa: CASSQGGLRWNTGELFF
len: 15; abundance: NA; d_gene: TRBD2; j_gene: TRBJ2-3; v_gene: TRBV7-3; CDR3nt: TGTGCCAGCAGCCCGCTAGCGGGAGGGCCAGATACGCAGTATTTT; CDR3aa: CASSPLAGGPDTQYF
len: 13; abundance: few; d_gene: NA; j_gene: TRBJ1-1; v_gene: TRBV7-2; CDR3nt: TGTGCCAGCAGCTTGGGGGGGCGCACTGAAGCTTTCTTT; CDR3aa: CASSLGGRTEAFF
len: 15; abundance: NA; d_gene: NA; j_gene: TRBJ2-1; v_gene: TRBV6-6; CDR3nt: TGTGCCAGCAGTTCGGGGGGAGCAGGGGACAATGAGCAGTTCTTC; CDR3aa: CASSSGGAGDNEQFF
len: 11; abundance: few; d_gene: NA; j_gene: TRBJ2-3; v_gene: TRBV11-2; CDR3nt: TGTGCCAGCAGCCAGGGAGATACGCAGTATTTT; CDR3aa: CASSQGDTQYF
len: 14; abundance: NA; d_gene: TRBD2; j_gene: TRBJ2-4; v_gene: TRBV15; CDR3nt: TGTGCCACCAGCAATAGCGGGAGGTGGAACATTCAGTACTTC; CDR3aa: CATSNSGRWNIQYF
len: 13; abundance: NA; d_gene: NA; j_gene: TRBJ2-7; v_gene: TRBV18; CDR3nt: TGTGCCAGCTCACCATCCCTCGATTACGAGCAGTACTTC; CDR3aa: CASSPSLDYEQYF
len: 14; abundance: few; d_gene: NA; j_gene: TRBJ1-2; v_gene: TRBV7-9; CDR3nt: TGTGCCAGCAGCTTAGTAAGACAGGCCGGGGGCTACACCTTC; CDR3aa: CASSLVRQAGGYTF
len: 14; abundance: NA; d_gene: TRBD1; j_gene: TRBJ1-3; v_gene: TRBV5-1; CDR3nt: TGCGCCAGCAGCGAAACAGGGGCCGGAAACACCATATATTTT; CDR3aa: CASSETGAGNTIYF
len: 15; abundance: NA; d_gene: TRBD2; j_gene: TRBJ2-1; v_gene: TRBV18; CDR3nt: TGTGCCAGCTCACCCGGGACTAGCGGGCTCAATGAGCAGTTCTTC; CDR3aa: CASSPGTSGLNEQFF
len: 15; abundance: NA; d_gene: TRBD1; j_gene: TRBJ1-2; v_gene: TRBV5-1; CDR3nt: TGCGCCAGCAGCCCCAACCCCGACAGGGGGCTTGGCTACACCTTC; CDR3aa: CASSPNPDRGLGYTF
len: 16; abundance: many; d_gene: NA; j_gene: TRBJ2-5; v_gene: TRBV10-1; CDR3nt: TGCGCCAGCAGTGAGGTGTCTAGCGTGGTGCAAGAGACCCAGTACTTC; CDR3aa: CASSEVSSVVQETQYF
len: 13; abundance: once; d_gene: NA; j_gene: TRBJ2-7; v_gene: TRBV5-1; CDR3nt: TGCGCCAGCAGCTTGGTACAGGGCATCGAGCAGTACTTC; CDR3aa: CASSLVQGIEQYF